This passage covers 6 T cell receptor beta chains from one sample sequenced in a study of control samples from healthy donors and cancer patients. The assay was immunoSEQ multiplex PCR, and TCRdb's table has in-frame clones only and misses some. This table has tens of thousands of clones, 80% to 90% appearing once. Sequencing used PBMCs. These receptors all stem from a woman in her sixties with head and neck cancer.

The chain couples TRBV6-1 to TRBJ2-3, with unresolved D. The length of the CDR3 is 14 residues. Germline V gene sequence: CDR1 MNHNS, CDR2 SASEGT. V lost 1 base, J lost 1 base, and 6 bases lay in between. The DNA of the CDR3 is TGTGCCAGCAGTGAAGTTAGGGGCACAGATACGCAGTATTTT. Protein product: CASSEVRGTDTQYF.

The rearrangement links TRBV29-1 to TRBJ1-3; perhaps TRBD1 as D (5 bases). CDR3 length: 14 residues. CDR1 is SQVTM, CDR2 ANQGSEA, per germline. The V end lost 3 bases, the J end lost 4 bases, and 13 bases lay between the germline ends. The CDR3 nucleotides are TGCAGCGTTGACGGAGGGAGGGGAGGAAACACCATATATTTT. This sequence encodes CSVDGGRGGNTIYF.

V is TRBV2 and J is TRBJ2-5; 7 bases fit TRBD2. The germline CDR1 and CDR2 sequences are SNHLY and FYNNEI. Trimming at V came to 7 bases and at J to 4 bases, leaving 12 bases not matched to a gene. The CDR3 covers 15 residues. The chain's CDR3 is CASTLGGNLRETQYF. CDR3 DNA: TGTGCCAGCACCCTGGGGGGGAACCTTCGAGAGACCCAGTACTTC.

The chain joins TRBV7-9 to TRBJ1-1, with D possibly TRBD1 on 6 matching bases. Trimming left V 5 bases short and J 11 bases short, with 18 bases between. Per the germline V gene, CDR1 is SEHNR and CDR2 is FQNEAQ (reference sequence). This CDR3 spans 13 amino acids. CDR3 residues: CASSATQGSSAFF. Written as DNA, the CDR3 is TGTGCCAGCAGCGCTACACAGGGATCCTCCGCTTTCTTT.

The J gene is TRBJ1-1, the V gene TRBV19; 10 nucleotides agree with TRBD1. The germline gives CDR1 LNHDA, CDR2 SQIVND (reference sequence). CDR3 length: 15 residues. V lost 4 bases to trimming and J lost 6 bases; unmatched junction nucleotides: 8. The CDR3 spells CASSKSRDRGPEAFF. The CDR3 nucleotides read TGTGCCAGTAGTAAATCCCGGGACAGGGGCCCTGAAGCTTTCTTT.

V usage is TRBV9 and J usage is TRBJ2-6; D is possibly TRBD1 (5 bases). Germline values: CDR1 SGDLS, CDR2 YYNGEE. The CDR3 is 16 residues long. V lost 0 bases to trimming and J lost 1 base, with 8 bases between them. The CDR3 bases are TGTGCCAGCAGCGTAGTGCCAGGGTCTGGGGCCAACGTCCTGACTTTC. It specifies CASSVVPGSGANVLTF. Full variable domain (remainder filled in from reference TRBV9 and TRBJ2-6): DSGVTQTPKHLITATGQRVTLRCSPRSGDLSVYWYQQSLDQGLQFLIQYYNGEERAKGNILERFSAQQFPDLHSELNLSSLELGDSALYFCASSVVPGSGANVLTFGAGSRLTVL.